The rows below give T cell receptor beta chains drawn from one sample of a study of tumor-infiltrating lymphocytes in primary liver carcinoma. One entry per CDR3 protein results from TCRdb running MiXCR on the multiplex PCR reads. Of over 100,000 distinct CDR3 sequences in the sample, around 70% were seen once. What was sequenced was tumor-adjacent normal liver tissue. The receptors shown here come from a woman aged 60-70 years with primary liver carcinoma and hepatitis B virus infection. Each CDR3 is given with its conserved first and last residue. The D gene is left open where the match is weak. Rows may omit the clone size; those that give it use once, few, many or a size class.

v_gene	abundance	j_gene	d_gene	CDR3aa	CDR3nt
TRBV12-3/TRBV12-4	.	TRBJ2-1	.	CTSKKRNNEQFF	TGCACCAGCAAGAAGCGGAACAATGAGCAGTTCTTC
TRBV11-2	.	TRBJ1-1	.	CANRSLTGYWNTEAFF	TGTGCCAACAGGTCCTTAACAGGGTATTGGAACACTGAAGCTTTCTTT
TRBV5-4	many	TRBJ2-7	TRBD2	CASSPGLAGGLDYEQYF	TGTGCCAGCAGCCCAGGGCTAGCGGGAGGGCTCGACTACGAGCAGTACTTC
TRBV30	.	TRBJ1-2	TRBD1	CASARRLGQSDRGTYDYTF	TGTGCCTCAGCGAGACGACTGGGTCAAAGCGACAGGGGGACTTATGACTACACCTTC
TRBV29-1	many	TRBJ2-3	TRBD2	CSVEVGTSTQYF	TGCAGCGTTGAAGTCGGGACTAGCACGCAGTATTTT
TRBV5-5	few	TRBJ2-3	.	CASSLRRIGSYSTDTQYF	TGTGCCAGCAGCTTGCGCAGGATAGGGTCCTACTCCACAGATACGCAGTATTTT
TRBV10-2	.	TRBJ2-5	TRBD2	CASREELVGGRKTRYF	TGCGCCAGCCGTGAGGAACTAGTGGGAGGGCGAAAGACCCGGTACTTC
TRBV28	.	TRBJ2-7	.	CASSQQWATSYEQYF	TGTGCCAGCAGTCAGCAGTGGGCGACCTCCTACGAGCAGTACTTC
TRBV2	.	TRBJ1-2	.	CATILAVGNGYTF	TGTGCCACCATCTTGGCGGTAGGCAATGGCTACACCTTC
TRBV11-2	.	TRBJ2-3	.	CASSPWADTKYF	TGTGCCAGCAGCCCTTGGGCGGATACAAAGTATTTT
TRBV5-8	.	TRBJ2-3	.	CASRKIQGVAQYF	TGTGCCAGCAGAAAGATCCAGGGAGTTGCGCAGTATTTT
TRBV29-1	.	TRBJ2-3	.	CCVAPGADMQYF	TGCTGCGTTGCCCCGGGGGCAGATATGCAGTATTTT
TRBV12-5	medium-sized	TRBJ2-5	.	CASGLVEETQYF	TGTGCTAGTGGTTTGGTAGAGGAGACCCAGTACTTC